This section outlines one T cell receptor (delta chain) sequence together with its context. This clone is classified as hyperexpanded (1% or more). There is no known antigen for this receptor. It has no much larger one-base neighbor in the sample; base qualities were not kept. The sample is drawn from a study of gammadelta T cells in human blood (dated by TCRdb to 2018 to 2021). V loses 0 bases, J loses 2 bases, and the germline ends lie 6 bases apart. CDR1 GEAIGNYY and CDR2 EKD were looked up in the germline V gene. The CDR3 goes from the cysteine to the phenylalanine over 13 residues. The DNA shown is the 39-base CDR3, in frame from base 1. What the authors observed across the whole study: In the study, polyclonal expansion of innate gamma-delta T cells immediately after birth was reported to appear to be driven by microbial exposure.

The library was generated by RT-PCR. Sequencing was carried out with an Illumina MiSeq. Via CATT, TCRdb reprocessed the public reads, and rows with identical DNA were then joined. Here the sample has 650 to 950 delta-chain clones; 53% occur a single time. Together, the top ten hold 30% to 45% of the sample. The specimen sequenced was Vgamma9Vdelta2 gamma-delta T cells from infant blood. The TCR originated in a human donor. The chain is assembled from TRDV2 and TRDJ1, and the D gene may be TRDD3, 6 bases matching. The CDR3 region has the sequence CACDTWGTDKLIF. The base sequence is TGTGCCTGTGACACCTGGGGGACCGATAAACTCATCTTT.